Following are 10 T cell receptor beta chains from one sample sequenced in a study of T cell changes during pregnancy in multiple sclerosis. The table came from immunoSEQ multiplex PCR; TCRdb's copy has only in-frame clones and leaves some out. Here the sample spans tens of thousands of clones, around 90% being singletons. Sample: PBMCs, taken in the first trimester of pregnancy. Receptors originate from a female donor in good health, serving as a control in a pregnancy study. Some clones in this sample may be carry-over from other donors' samples.

The chain couples TRBV29-1 to TRBJ2-2; 7 nucleotides agree with TRBD1. V shed 1 base and J 2 bases; nucleotides not matched to a gene: 4. From germline, CDR1 is SQVTM and CDR2 ANQGSEA. The CDR3 is 15 amino acids. The CDR3 loop is CSVEGRGRNTGELFF. CDR3 nucleotides: TGCAGCGTTGAAGGAAGGGGGCGAAACACCGGGGAGCTGTTTTTT.

The V and J genes are TRBV2 and TRBJ2-7; D might be TRBD2 (6 bases). The CDR3 sequence is 13 residues long. The germline V gene has CDR1 SNHLY and CDR2 FYNNEI. Trimming shortened V by 11 bases and J by 5 bases, and 19 bases separated the two germline ends. The CDR3 DNA follows: TGTGCCGGAGGAAGGGGAGGTGTGGACGAGCAGTACTTC. Protein sequence: CAGGRGGVDEQYF.

The rearrangement uses TRBV10-2 and TRBJ2-7, with 7 bases matching TRBD1. The ends lost 2 bases at V and 6 bases at J; junction bases unmatched: 1. The CDR3 runs 12 residues. Germline V gene sequence: CDR1 WSHSY, CDR2 SAAADI. In DNA, the CDR3 is TGCGCCAGCAGTGAGAACAGGGGCGAGCAGTACTTC. Encoded protein: CASSENRGEQYF.

This clone was seen once. This sequence joins TRBV6-1 and TRBJ1-5; TRBD1 matches at 10 bases. The CDR3 is 15 amino acids. Germline V gene lookup returns CDR1 MNHNS and CDR2 SASEGT. V lost 9 bases to trimming and J lost 5 bases; unmatched junction nucleotides: 10. CDR3 sequence: CASREGQGTYQPQHF. In DNA form, the CDR3 reads TGTGCCAGTAGAGAGGGACAGGGGACCTATCAGCCCCAGCATTTT.

This chain joins TRBV4-1 and TRBJ2-5; 7 bases are shared with TRBD2. The CDR3 has 15 amino acids. The V segment lost 2 bases and the J segment 3 bases; nucleotides outside the gene matches: 6. CDR1 and CDR2 from the germline V gene are MGHRA and YSYEKL. CDR3 DNA: TGCGCCAGCAGCCAAACATCCGGACTAGAAGAGACCCAGTACTTC. Its protein product is CASSQTSGLEETQYF.

The gene calls are TRBV6-4 and TRBJ2-3; 8 bases fit TRBD2. The CDR3 totals 15 residues. The germline V gene encodes CDR1 MRHNA and CDR2 SNTAGT. J lost 2 bases, V lost 2 bases, and 3 bases had no gene match. The CDR3 DNA is TGTGCCAGCAGTGACATAGCGGGGTCCACAGATACGCAGTATTTT. Its protein is CASSDIAGSTDTQYF.

The V and J genes are TRBV5-1 and TRBJ2-7, with 8 bases aligning to TRBD1. Per germline, CDR1 SGHRS and CDR2 YFSETQ. The CDR3 contains 17 residues. V lost 0 bases, J lost 0 bases, and 8 bases stayed unmatched. In DNA, the CDR3 is TGCGCCAGCAGCTTGGAGATGACAGGGGCTAGCTCCTACGAGCAGTACTTC. Translating it yields CASSLEMTGASSYEQYF. Full variable domain (rest looked up from reference TRBV5-1 and TRBJ2-7): KAGVTQTPRYLIKTRGQQVTLSCSPISGHRSVSWYQQTPGQGLQFLFEYFSETQRNKGNFPGRFSGRQFSNSRSEMNVSTLELGDSALYLCASSLEMTGASSYEQYFGPGTRLTVT.

The CDR3 loop reads CASSPPLTGDTGELFF. CDR3 DNA sequence: TGTGCCAGCTCACCACCTTTGACAGGGGACACCGGGGAGCTGTTTTTT. The chain carries TRBV18 and TRBJ2-2, with 8 nucleotides matching TRBD1. Trimming took 0 bases from V and 3 from J; bases not matched to a gene: 3. This CDR3 region has 16 residues. From germline, CDR1 is KGHSH and CDR2 LQKENI.

J is TRBJ2-5 and V is TRBV30; D unresolved. The CDR3 length is 13 residues. Trimming removed 6 bases at V and 3 bases at J, with 14 bases between. Germline CDR1 is GTSNPN and CDR2 is SVGIG (reference sequence). This chain's CDR3 is CACRSSKKETQYF. DNA for the CDR3: TGTGCCTGCCGTTCCTCTAAGAAAGAGACCCAGTACTTC. The full variable domain, its missing parts supplied by reference TRBV30 and TRBJ2-5, is SQTIHQWPATLVQPVGSPLSLECTVEGTSNPNLYWYRQAAGRGLQLLFYSVGIGQISSEVPQNLSASRPQDRQFILSSKKLLLSDSGFYLCACRSSKKETQYFGPGTRLLVL.

The chain employs TRBV6-6 and TRBJ2-2; 9 bases agree with TRBD1. J lost 5 bases, V lost 6 bases, and 7 bases had no gene match. This CDR3 region has 15 residues. CDR1 and CDR2 from the germline V gene are MNHNY and SVGAGI (reference sequence). The CDR3: CASSADRGITGELFF. DNA of the CDR3: TGTGCCAGCAGCGCAGACAGGGGGATAACCGGGGAGCTGTTTTTT.